This TCR beta chain derives from a study of CD4 T cells in relation to SARS-CoV-2 and coronaviruses. Study overall: Shared crossreactive spike epitopes were mapped to their HLA restriction.

Before the COVID-19 pandemic, during about 2011-2019, CD4+ T cells were taken from unexposed donors. Isolation of CD4+ T cells took place after about 10 days in culture. Worth noting for this clone: Its target is unknown.

The CDR3 covers 12 residues. Trimming took off 7 bases at V and 4 bases at J, with 10 bases between the two ends. Looked up from germline, CDR1 is GTSNPN and CDR2 is SVGIG (reference sequence). Repertoires were generated with immunoSEQ multiplex PCR, while TCRdb's copy carries only in-frame clones and drops some. The table shows about 12,000 clones, with roughly 65% occurring only once. Sequencing input: CD4+ T cells from PBMCs, cultured in vitro. This TCR came from a human donor in good health. This chain connects TRBV30 to TRBJ1-4; D not certain. CDR3 sequence (DNA): TGTGCCTACGAGAGGATTAATGAAAAACTGTTTTTT. Amino acid sequence: CAYERINEKLFF.